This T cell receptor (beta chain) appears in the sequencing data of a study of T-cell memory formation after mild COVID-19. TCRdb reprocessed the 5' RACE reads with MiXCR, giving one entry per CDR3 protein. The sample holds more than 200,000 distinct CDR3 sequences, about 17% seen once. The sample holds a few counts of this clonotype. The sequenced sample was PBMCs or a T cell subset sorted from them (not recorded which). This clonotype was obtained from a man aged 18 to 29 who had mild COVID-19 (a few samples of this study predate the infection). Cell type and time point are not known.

The CDR3 spells CASSLAQTTGELFF. In nucleotides, the CDR3 is TGCGCCAGCAGCTTGGCACAGACGACCGGGGAGCTGTTTTTT. The genes are TRBV5-1 and TRBJ2-2; D gene ambiguous. Germline-derived CDR1 and CDR2 are SGHRS and YFSETQ. The CDR3 runs to 14 residues. The V gene lost 0 bases and the J gene lost 5 bases, with 8 bases spanning the gap.